This passage covers 28 T cell receptor beta chains from one sample sequenced in a study of breast tumors, draining lymph nodes, adjacent tissues. Axillary draining lymph nodes of breast cancer patients supplied the node samples. MiXCR was run by TCRdb on the multiplex PCR reads, yielding one entry per CDR3 protein. The sample shows 170,000 or so distinct CDR3 sequences, approximately 30% of them seen only once. Specimen: axillary lymph node tissue. The receptors originated from a female donor with breast cancer. Some clones in this sample may be carry-over from other donors' samples.

In its sample, this clonotype ranks as medium-sized. This chain links TRBV10-3 with TRBJ1-5; the D is unclear. CDR1 is ENHRY, CDR2 SYGVKD, per germline. This CDR3 is 15 amino acids long. Trimming took off 8 bases at V and 0 bases at J, with 14 bases between the two ends. The chain's CDR3 is CAILDENDSNQPQHF. The CDR3 bases are TGTGCCATCTTGGACGAGAATGATAGCAATCAGCCCCAGCATTTT.

The gene calls are TRBV30 and TRBJ1-1; D call uncertain. Trimming took 0 bases from V and 6 from J, leaving 11 bases between them. This CDR3 has 13 amino acids. CDR1 is GTSNPN and CDR2 is SVGIG in the germline V gene (reference sequence). The CDR3 DNA reads TGTGCCTGGAGTGTAATGGCCAAGGCTGAAGCTTTCTTT. Its protein product is CAWSVMAKAEAFF.

In this sample, this clonotype turned up many times. The chain has TRBV20-1 and TRBJ2-5; 8 bases match TRBD2. Losses at the gene ends were 3 bases for V and 1 base for J; bases not matched to a gene: 7. CDR3 length: 15 amino acids. Germline V gives CDR1 DFQATT, CDR2 SNEGSKA (reference sequence). The CDR3 region has the DNA TGCAGTGCTAGGAGGGCAGCGGGGGCCCAAGAGACCCAGTACTTC. Protein product: CSARRAAGAQETQYF.

The sample holds a few counts of this clonotype. This chain connects TRBV30 to TRBJ2-1, with no clear D. V lost 5 bases and J 0 bases, leaving 8 bases between the germline ends. Germline V gene data show CDR1 as GTSNPN and CDR2 as SVGIG (reference sequence). The CDR3 runs 13 residues. The CDR3 is CAWEFGSYNEQFF. CDR3 sequence (DNA): TGTGCCTGGGAATTCGGCTCCTACAATGAGCAGTTCTTC.

Only a few counts were recorded for this clonotype. The V call is TRBV27, the J call TRBJ2-7, with no clear D. This CDR3 comprises 12 residues. V lost 3 bases and J 10 bases, leaving 13 bases between the germline ends. CDR1 is MNHEY, CDR2 SMNVEV, per germline (reference sequence). The CDR3 loop reads CASSLGSRPQYF. The CDR3 DNA reads as TGTGCCAGCAGTTTGGGTAGCCGCCCCCAGTACTTC.

Many counts were recorded for this clonotype. The V call is TRBV5-8, the J call TRBJ2-3; no clear D gene. Germline assignment: CDR1 SGHTS and CDR2 YDEGEE. CDR3 length: 13 residues. The V end was cut by 7 bases, the J end by 6 bases, with 15 bases between. The CDR3 reads CASRIFGVDTQYF. DNA of the CDR3: TGTGCCAGCCGAATTTTTGGGGTGGATACGCAGTATTTT. Full variable domain (rest looked up from reference TRBV5-8 and TRBJ2-3): EAGVTQSPTHLIKTRGQQATLRCSPISGHTSVYWYQQALGLGLQFLLWYDEGEERNRGNFPPRFSGRQFPNYSSELNVNALELEDSALYLCASRIFGVDTQYFGPGTRLTVL.

J is TRBJ1-1 and V is TRBV19; no definite D call. Trimming left V 6 bases short and J 4 bases short, with 15 bases between. The CDR3 sequence is 14 residues long. CDR1 is LNHDA and CDR2 is SQIVND in the germline V gene (reference sequence). The CDR3 loop is CASSLYSSPTEAFF. The CDR3 DNA follows: TGTGCCAGTAGCCTTTATAGTAGCCCCACTGAAGCTTTCTTT.

This clonotype was observed at least ten times. This chain connects TRBV7-2 to TRBJ1-4, with D uncertain. The CDR3 runs 14 residues. Germline V lookup: CDR1 SGHTA, CDR2 FQGNSA. The V gene lost 1 base and the J gene lost 4 bases, with 7 bases spanning the gap. CDR3 region: CASSLGNSNEKLFF. The CDR3, as DNA: TGTGCCAGCAGCTTAGGCAATAGTAATGAAAAACTGTTTTTT.

This clonotype occurred many times. The V and J genes are TRBV20-1 and TRBJ2-3; D is possibly TRBD2 (6 bases). In germline, CDR1 is DFQATT, CDR2 SNEGSKA (reference sequence). Trimming took 6 bases from V and 0 from J, leaving 16 bases between them. The CDR3 totals 15 residues. This CDR3 is CSAGGRRGSTDTQYF. CDR3 sequence (DNA): TGCAGTGCCGGAGGGCGTCGGGGGAGCACAGATACGCAGTATTTT.

The chain is built from TRBV19 and TRBJ1-3, with D possibly matching TRBD1 (5 bases). CDR1 and CDR2 from the germline V gene are LNHDA and SQIVND (reference sequence). CDR3 length: 15 residues. Between the trimmed V and J ends, which lost 7 bases and 8 bases, there was a span of 21 bases. Here the CDR3 reads CASTPRRGVGDTIYF. The CDR3 DNA reads TGTGCCAGTACCCCCCGCCGGGGCGTCGGGGACACCATATATTTT.

The chain is built from TRBV5-6 and TRBJ2-1; maybe TRBD2 (5 bases). CDR1 and CDR2 from the germline V gene are SGHDT and YYEEEE. Trimming stripped 0 bases from V and 4 bases from J, with 14 bases between. The CDR3 sequence is 16 residues long. In nucleotides, the CDR3 is TGTGCCAGCAGCTTGGGGGCAGCGGTAGTTTACAATGAGCAGTTCTTC. It specifies CASSLGAAVVYNEQFF.

Note on this clonotype: Germline and junction disagree at one end, which may indicate a read error. The chain employs TRBV6-1 and TRBJ1-2; 7 positions agree with TRBD1. This CDR3 has 15 residues. Germline CDR1 and CDR2: MNHNS and SASEGT. CDR3 DNA: TGTGCCAGCAGTGAATCGGCAGGGGGGGTCTATCGCTACACCTTC. Encoded protein: CASSESAGGVYRYTF.

V and J are TRBV3-2 and TRBJ2-7; the table's D call of TRBD1 was not tested on the DNA. TRBV3-2 counts as a pseudogene. The CDR3 is made up of 16 amino acids. This chain's CDR3 is CASTQNRTGGEYEQYF. DNA of the CDR3: TGTGCCAGCACCCAAAATCGAACCGGGGGCGAATACGAGCAGTACTTC.

The rearrangement joins TRBV7-2 to TRBJ1-2; 8 positions agree with TRBD1. J was trimmed by 12 bases and V by 6 bases; bases with no gene match: 12. This CDR3 comprises 13 residues. The germline V gene has CDR1 SGHTA and CDR2 FQGNSA. CDR3 DNA sequence: TGTGCCAGCAGTCAAGCAGGGGGCGTTGGAAACACCTTC. Its protein product is CASSQAGGVGNTF.

The V call is TRBV2, the J call TRBJ1-4, with D possibly being TRBD1 (5 bases). CDR1 is SNHLY and CDR2 is FYNNEI in the germline V gene. The ends were cut back, 5 bases at V and 5 bases at J, with 18 bases in the middle. This CDR3 has 16 amino acids. The chain's CDR3 is CASSTIGAAYNEKLFF. In DNA form, the CDR3 reads TGTGCCAGCAGTACCATCGGGGCTGCCTACAATGAAAAACTGTTTTTT.

This clonotype was picked up one time. The chain joins TRBV2 to TRBJ2-3; D may correspond to TRBD1 or TRBD2 (5 bases each). With 6 bases removed from V and 2 bases from J, the gap between germline ends came to 12 bases. The CDR3 is 14 amino acids. Germline V gives CDR1 SNHLY, CDR2 FYNNEI. CDR3 loop: CASRPGRFTDTQYF. The CDR3 coding sequence is TGTGCCAGCAGGCCGGGACGGTTCACAGATACGCAGTATTTT. The whole variable domain, filled in from reference TRBV2 and TRBJ2-3, reads EPEVTQTPSHQVTQMGQEVILRCVPISNHLYFYWYRQILGQKVEFLVSFYNNEISEKSEIFDDQFSVERPDGSNFTLKIRSTKLEDSAMYFCASRPGRFTDTQYFGPGTRLTVL.

This clonotype has a count of ten or more. A read error may explain this, as a much larger clone is one base away. The chain joins TRBV20-1 to TRBJ2-7; no clear D. The CDR3 totals 14 residues. Trimming removed 0 bases at V and 6 bases at J, with 15 bases between. Germline lookup yields CDR1 DFQATT and CDR2 SNEGSKA (reference sequence). CDR3 sequence: CSARDLETATEQYF. The CDR3 DNA reads TGCAGTGCTAGAGATCTGGAGACTGCTACCGAGCAGTACTTC.

In this sample, this clonotype turned up many times. The chain recombines TRBV5-4 with TRBJ2-7; a possible D gene is TRBD2 (6 bases). This CDR3 region has 11 residues. Germline CDR1 and CDR2: SGHNT and YYREEE (reference sequence). V was pared by 4 bases and J by 6 bases, with 8 bases between. The chain's CDR3 is CASSARGEQYF. CDR3 bases: TGTGCCAGCAGCGCGCGGGGCGAGCAGTACTTC.

This chain connects TRBV20-1 to TRBJ1-1; D is uncertain. The CDR3 has 12 amino acids. Trimming stripped 6 bases from V and 0 bases from J, with 8 bases between. Germline-derived CDR1 and CDR2 are DFQATT and SNEGSKA (reference sequence). DNA of the CDR3: TGCAGTGCCACAGTGATGAACACTGAAGCTTTCTTT. Translated: CSATVMNTEAFF.

This clonotype was observed at least ten times. The chain has TRBV7-9 and TRBJ1-2; 7 bases match TRBD1. J gave up 6 bases and V 5 bases, and 9 bases lay outside the gene matches. The CDR3 is made up of 14 amino acids. Germline values: CDR1 SEHNR, CDR2 FQNEAQ (reference sequence). In nucleotides, the CDR3 is TGTGCCAGCAGCGCGATAGACAGGGTGGATGGCTACACCTTC. This encodes CASSAIDRVDGYTF.

The sample holds many counts of this clonotype. This chain uses TRBV12-3 or TRBV12-4 with TRBJ2-6, with 8 bases aligning to TRBD1. V gave up 5 bases and J gave up 3 bases; unmatched junction bases: 15. The CDR3 runs 19 residues. CDR3 bases: TGTGCCAGCAGTCGGATCGACGGGACAGGTGTTGGTGGGGCCAACGTCCTGACTTTC. Residues: CASSRIDGTGVGGANVLTF.

The sample holds a few counts of this clonotype. A read error may be the cause here, since a much bigger clone is one base away. The conserved final phenylalanine or tryptophan is absent from the CDR3, which likely points to a read error. The genes are TRBV20-1 and TRBJ2-7; D unresolved. This CDR3 region has 10 residues. The V gene's germline CDR1 is DFQATT and CDR2 SNEGSKA (reference sequence). V dropped 0 bases and J dropped 5 bases, with 2 bases sitting between them. CDR3 in amino acids: CSARDNEQYS. CDR3 DNA: TGCAGTGCTAGAGACAACGAGCAGTACTCC.

About this clonotype: This likely comes from a read error, as the CDR3 has no conserved phenylalanine or tryptophan at its end. The J gene is TRBJ1-2, the V gene TRBV19; D gene unclear. This CDR3 contains 12 residues. Germline CDR1 is LNHDA and CDR2 is SQIVND (reference sequence). V was shortened by 7 bases and J by 0 bases, with 6 bases between the two germline ends. CDR3 sequence (DNA): TGTGCCAGTATGGATGCTAACTATGGCTACACCCTC. It yields the protein CASMDANYGYTL.

In the case of this clonotype: A clone one base away is much larger, so this may be a read error. The V gene is TRBV7-9, the J gene TRBJ2-3; 9 bases line up with TRBD2. Germline trimming cut 4 bases from V and 7 bases from J; bases unmatched to any gene: 18. Germline V gene data show CDR1 as SEHNR and CDR2 as FQNEAQ (reference sequence). There are 18 residues in the CDR3. As DNA, the CDR3 is TGTGCCAGCAGCTGGGCGTACTCCGGGACTAGCAGGGCACATACGCAGTATTTT. Translated: CASSWAYSGTSRAHTQYF.

This clonotype has a count of ten or more. This rearrangement joins TRBV4-1 to TRBJ2-1, with 7 bases matching TRBD2. The CDR3 spans 11 residues. The germline V gene has CDR1 MGHRA and CDR2 YSYEKL. V shed 10 bases, J shed 5 bases, and the junction held 2 bases outside the gene matches. In DNA form, the CDR3 reads TGCGCCACCGGGACTAACAATGAGCAGTTCTTC. Translating it yields CATGTNNEQFF.

This clonotype was observed at least ten times. This rearrangement joins TRBV24-1 to TRBJ2-1, with D maybe TRBD1 (7 bases). V was shortened by 3 bases and J by 4 bases, with 15 bases between the two germline ends. Germline CDR1 and CDR2: KGHDR and SFDVKD. The CDR3 extends over 16 amino acids. DNA for the CDR3: TGTGCCACCAGTGATACCGGAGGGGGCCGGTACAATGAGCAGTTCTTC. Residues: CATSDTGGGRYNEQFF.

This clonotype came up many times. J is TRBJ2-3 and V is TRBV2; 8 positions match TRBD2. CDR1 is SNHLY, CDR2 FYNNEI, per germline. Trimming cost V 8 bases and J 4 bases; bases outside gene matches: 8. The CDR3 covers 14 residues. The CDR3 spells CASASGSGADTQYF. The CDR3 DNA reads as TGTGCCAGCGCCAGCGGGAGTGGCGCAGATACGCAGTATTTT.

This clonotype came up many times. The V call is TRBV7-8, the J call TRBJ1-2, with D perhaps TRBD1 (5 bases). The CDR3 has 16 amino acids. V was pared by 5 bases and J by 8 bases, with 24 bases between. CDR1 and CDR2 from the germline V gene are SGHVS and FQNEAQ. The CDR3 DNA reads as TGTGCCAGCAGCCCTGGGTTTGGGGCGGTGGGAGGCGGCTACACCTTC. It yields the protein CASSPGFGAVGGGYTF.